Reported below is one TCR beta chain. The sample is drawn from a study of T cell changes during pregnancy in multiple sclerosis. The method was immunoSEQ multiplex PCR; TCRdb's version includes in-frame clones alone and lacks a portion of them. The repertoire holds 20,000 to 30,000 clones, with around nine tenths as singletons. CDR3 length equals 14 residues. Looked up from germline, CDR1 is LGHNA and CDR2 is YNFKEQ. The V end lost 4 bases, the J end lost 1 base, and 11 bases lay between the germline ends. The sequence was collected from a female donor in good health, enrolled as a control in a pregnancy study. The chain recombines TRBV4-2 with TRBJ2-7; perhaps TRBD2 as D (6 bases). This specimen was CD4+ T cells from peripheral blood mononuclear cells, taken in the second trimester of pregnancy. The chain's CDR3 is CASSRGDLSYEQYF. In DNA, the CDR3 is TGTGCCAGCAGCCGAGGGGACTTATCCTACGAGCAGTACTTC.